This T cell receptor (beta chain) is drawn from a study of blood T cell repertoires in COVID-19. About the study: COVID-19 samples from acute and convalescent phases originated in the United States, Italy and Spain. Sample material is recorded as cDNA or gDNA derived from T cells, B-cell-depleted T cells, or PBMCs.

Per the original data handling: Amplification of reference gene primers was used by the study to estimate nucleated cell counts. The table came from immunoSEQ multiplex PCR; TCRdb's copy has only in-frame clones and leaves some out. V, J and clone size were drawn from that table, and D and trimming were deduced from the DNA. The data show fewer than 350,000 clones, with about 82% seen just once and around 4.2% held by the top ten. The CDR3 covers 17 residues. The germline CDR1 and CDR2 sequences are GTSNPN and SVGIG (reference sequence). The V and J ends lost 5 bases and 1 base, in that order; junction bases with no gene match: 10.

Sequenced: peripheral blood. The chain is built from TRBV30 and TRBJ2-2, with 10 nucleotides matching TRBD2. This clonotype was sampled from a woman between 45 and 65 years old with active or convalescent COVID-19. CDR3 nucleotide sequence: TGTGCCTGGGACCGTGGGCTAGCGGGGGAGAACACCGGGGAGCTGTTTTTT. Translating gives CAWDRGLAGENTGELFF. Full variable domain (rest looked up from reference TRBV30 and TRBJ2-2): SQTIHQWPATLVQPVGSPLSLECTVEGTSNPNLYWYRQAAGRGLQLLFYSVGIGQISSEVPQNLSASRPQDRQFILSSKKLLLSDSGFYLCAWDRGLAGENTGELFFGEGSRLTVL.